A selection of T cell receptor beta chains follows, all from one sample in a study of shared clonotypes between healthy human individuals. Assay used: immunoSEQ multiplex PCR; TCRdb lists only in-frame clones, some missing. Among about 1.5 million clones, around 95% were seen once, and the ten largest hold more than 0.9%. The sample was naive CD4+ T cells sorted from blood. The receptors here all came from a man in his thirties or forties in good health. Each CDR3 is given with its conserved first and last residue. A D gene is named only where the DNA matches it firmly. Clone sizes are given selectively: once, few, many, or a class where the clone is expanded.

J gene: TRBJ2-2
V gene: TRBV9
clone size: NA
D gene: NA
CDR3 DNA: TGTGCCAGCAGCGTTAGCGGGACAGGTCTGGGGGAGCTGTTTTTT
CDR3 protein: CASSVSGTGLGELFF

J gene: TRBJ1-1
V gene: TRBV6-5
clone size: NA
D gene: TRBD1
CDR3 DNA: TGTGCCAGCAGCCGGGACAGGGAGGTATTTTTCTTT
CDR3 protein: CASSRDREVFFF

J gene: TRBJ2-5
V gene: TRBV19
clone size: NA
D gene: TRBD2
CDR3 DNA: TGTGCCAGTAGTATAGGGGGTAGCGGGAGGTTACAAGAGACCCAGTACTTC
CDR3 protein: CASSIGGSGRLQETQYF

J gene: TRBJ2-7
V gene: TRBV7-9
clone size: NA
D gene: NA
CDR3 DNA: TGTGCCAGCAGTTCTTACCCCCGGGGCGCGGGAACGCGGGAGCAGTACTTC
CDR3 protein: CASSSYPRGAGTREQYF

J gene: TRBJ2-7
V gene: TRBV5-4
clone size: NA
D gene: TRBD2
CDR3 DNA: TGTGCCAGCAGGCGGGGGAGCTCCTACGAGCAGTACTTC
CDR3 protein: CASRRGSSYEQYF

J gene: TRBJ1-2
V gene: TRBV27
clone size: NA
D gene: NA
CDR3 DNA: TGTGCCAGCTCGAACCACCAAGCCGGGATTTTGTATGGCTACACCTTC
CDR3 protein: CASSNHQAGILYGYTF

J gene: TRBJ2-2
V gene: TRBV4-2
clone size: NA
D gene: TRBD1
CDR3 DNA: TGTGCCAGCAGCCGGAAAGACAGGGGGGATAACACCGGGGAGCTGTTTTTT
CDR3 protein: CASSRKDRGDNTGELFF

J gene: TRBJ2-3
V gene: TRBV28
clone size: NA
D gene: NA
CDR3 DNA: TGTGCCAGCATAGGGGAAGATACGCAGTATTTT
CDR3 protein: CASIGEDTQYF

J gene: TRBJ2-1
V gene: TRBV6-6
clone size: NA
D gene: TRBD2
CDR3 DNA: TGTGCCAGCAGTCTTTCTCGGACTAGCCGGCAGTTCTTC
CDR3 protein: CASSLSRTSRQFF

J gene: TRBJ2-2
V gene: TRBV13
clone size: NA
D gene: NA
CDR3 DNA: TGTGCCAGCAGCTTACTTGGCGGGGAGCTGTTTTTT
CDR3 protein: CASSLLGGELFF

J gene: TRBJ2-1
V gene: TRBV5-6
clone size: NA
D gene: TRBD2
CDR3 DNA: TGTGCCAGCAGCGTAACCCTAGCGGGAGCGGGGAATGAGCAGTTCTTC
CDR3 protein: CASSVTLAGAGNEQFF

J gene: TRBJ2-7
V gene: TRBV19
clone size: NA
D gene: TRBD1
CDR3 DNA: TGTGCCAGTAGTGTACAGGGGGCTGGGTCCTACGAGCAGTACTTC
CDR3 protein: CASSVQGAGSYEQYF

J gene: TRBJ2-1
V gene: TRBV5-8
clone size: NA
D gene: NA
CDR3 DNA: TGTGCCAGCACACAGGACTTTTACAATGAGCAGTTCTTC
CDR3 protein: CASTQDFYNEQFF

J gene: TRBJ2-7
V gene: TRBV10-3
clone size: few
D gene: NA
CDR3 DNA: TGTGCCACCGAGGAATCCAGGGAAGCGGGCGAGCAGTACTTC
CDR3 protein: CATEESREAGEQYF

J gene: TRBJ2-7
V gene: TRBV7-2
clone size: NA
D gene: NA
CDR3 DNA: TGTGCCAGCAGCTTAGGAAACCCAAGGCAGTACTTC
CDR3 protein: CASSLGNPRQYF

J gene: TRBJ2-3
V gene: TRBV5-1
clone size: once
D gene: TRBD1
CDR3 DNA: TGCGCCAGCAGCTCCGGGACAGGGGGCTCAGATACGCAGTATTTT
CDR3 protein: CASSSGTGGSDTQYF

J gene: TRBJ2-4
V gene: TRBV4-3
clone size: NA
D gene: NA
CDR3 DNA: TGCGCCAGCAGCCAAGAGCCGCTAGCCAAAAACATTCAGTACTTC
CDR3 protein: CASSQEPLAKNIQYF

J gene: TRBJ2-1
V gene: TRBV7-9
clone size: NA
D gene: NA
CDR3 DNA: TGTGCCAGCAGCATAAGGGGAAGTGAGCAGTTCTTC
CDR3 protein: CASSIRGSEQFF

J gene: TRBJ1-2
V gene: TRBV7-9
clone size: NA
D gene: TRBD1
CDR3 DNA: TGTGCCAGCAGCTTTCAAGGTCGGGGACAGGGGTTTTCAAACTATGGCTACACCTTC
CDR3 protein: CASSFQGRGQGFSNYGYTF

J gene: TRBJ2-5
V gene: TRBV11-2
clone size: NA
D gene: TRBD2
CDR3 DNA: TGTGCCAGCAGCTTAGATCGGCTAGCGGGAGGCAGGCCCCAAGAGACCCAGTACTTC
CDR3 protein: CASSLDRLAGGRPQETQYF

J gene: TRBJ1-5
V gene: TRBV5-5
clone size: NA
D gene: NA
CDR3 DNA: TGTGCCAGCAGCTTGACAGGGAAAAGCAATCAGCCCCAGCATTTT
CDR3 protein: CASSLTGKSNQPQHF

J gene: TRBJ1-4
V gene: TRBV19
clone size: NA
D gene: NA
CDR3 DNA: TGTGCCACCAATGAGGGGTACATTAATGAAAAACTGTTTTTT
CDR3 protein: CATNEGYINEKLFF

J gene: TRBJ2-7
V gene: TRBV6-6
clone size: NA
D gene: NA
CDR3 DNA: TGTGCCAGCAGTGGGGTATCCTACGAGCAGTACTTC
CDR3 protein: CASSGVSYEQYF

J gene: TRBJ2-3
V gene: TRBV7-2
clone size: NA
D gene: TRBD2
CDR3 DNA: TGTGCCAGCAGCTTAGGCGGTAGCGGGAGGGCAGATACGCAGTATTTT
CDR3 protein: CASSLGGSGRADTQYF

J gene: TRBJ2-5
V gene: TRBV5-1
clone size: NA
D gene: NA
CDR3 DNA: TGCGCCAGCAGCTTGGGGGGTGTGGTCCAAGAGACCCAGTACTTC
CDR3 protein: CASSLGGVVQETQYF

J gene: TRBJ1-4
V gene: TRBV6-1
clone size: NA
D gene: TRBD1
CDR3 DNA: TGTGCCAGCAGCCCTCGGGACAGAAAGTTTGAAAAACTGTTTTTT
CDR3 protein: CASSPRDRKFEKLFF

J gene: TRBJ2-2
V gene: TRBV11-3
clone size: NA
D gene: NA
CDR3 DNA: TGTGCCAGCAGCTACGAGGGGCCCGGGGAGCTGTTTTTT
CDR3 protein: CASSYEGPGELFF

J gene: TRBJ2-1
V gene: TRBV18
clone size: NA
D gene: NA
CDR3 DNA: TGTGCCAGCTCACCACCCGGACAGAAGATCTACAATGAGCAGTTCTTC
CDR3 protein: CASSPPGQKIYNEQFF

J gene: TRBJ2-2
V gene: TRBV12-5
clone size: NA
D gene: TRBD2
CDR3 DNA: TGTGCTAGTGGACGATCACGCGGGGGGCTATTAATAGGCCAGGGGTACACCGGGGAGCTGTTTTTT
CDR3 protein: CASGRSRGGLLIGQGYTGELFF

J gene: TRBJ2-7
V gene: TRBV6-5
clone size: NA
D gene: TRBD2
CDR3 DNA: TGTGCCAGCAGTTACCGCGGGACTAGGGGGGAGCAGTACTTC
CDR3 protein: CASSYRGTRGEQYF

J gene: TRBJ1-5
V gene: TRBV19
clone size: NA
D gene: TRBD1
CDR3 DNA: TGTGCCAGTAGTACCACAGGGGATAGCAATCAGCCCCAGCATTTT
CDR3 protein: CASSTTGDSNQPQHF

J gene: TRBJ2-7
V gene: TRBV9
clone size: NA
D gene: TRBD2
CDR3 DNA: TGTGCCAGCAGCGCCGGGACTAGCGGGAGAGGTTCCTACGAGCAGTACTTC
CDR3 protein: CASSAGTSGRGSYEQYF

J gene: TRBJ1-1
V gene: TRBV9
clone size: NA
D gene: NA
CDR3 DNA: TGTGCCAGCAGCTCCGGTCGGTGGAACACTGAAGCTTTCTTT
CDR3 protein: CASSSGRWNTEAFF

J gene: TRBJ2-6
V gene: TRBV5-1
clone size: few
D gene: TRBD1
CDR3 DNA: TGCGCCAGCAGCTTGGCGGACAGGGGGGACGACTGGGTGCCTGGGGCCAACGTCCTGACTTTC
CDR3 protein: CASSLADRGDDWVPGANVLTF

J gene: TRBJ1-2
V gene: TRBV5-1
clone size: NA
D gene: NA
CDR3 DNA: TGCGCCAGCAGTTACCGGGCGGGCAGCTATGGCTACACCTTC
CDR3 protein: CASSYRAGSYGYTF

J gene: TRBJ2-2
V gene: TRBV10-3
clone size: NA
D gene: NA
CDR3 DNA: TGTGCCGGAAGGACAGAGAGGACCGGGGAGCTGTTTTTT
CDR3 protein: CAGRTERTGELFF

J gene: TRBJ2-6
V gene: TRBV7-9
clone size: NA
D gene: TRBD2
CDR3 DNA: TGTGCCTTCACACCCAGGCGGGAGAGTGAGCATGGGGCCAACGTCCTGACTTTC
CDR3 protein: CAFTPRRESEHGANVLTF

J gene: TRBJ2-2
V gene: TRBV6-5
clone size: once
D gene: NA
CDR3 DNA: TGTGCCAGCAGTTACTTGGGGCCCGGGGAGCTGTTTTTT
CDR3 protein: CASSYLGPGELFF

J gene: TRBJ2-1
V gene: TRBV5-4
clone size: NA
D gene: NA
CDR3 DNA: TGTGCCAGCAGCTTGGCCATTAGTTGGGGTTCCGATGAGCAGTTCTTC
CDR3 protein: CASSLAISWGSDEQFF

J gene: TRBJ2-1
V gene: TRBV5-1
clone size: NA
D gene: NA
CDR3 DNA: TGCGCCAGCGGGAAAGGGATATACGTCTACAATGAGCAGTTCTTC
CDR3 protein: CASGKGIYVYNEQFF

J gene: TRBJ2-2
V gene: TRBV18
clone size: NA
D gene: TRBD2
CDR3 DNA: TGTGCCAGCGCGACTAGCGGAACGAACACCGGGGAGCTGTTTTTT
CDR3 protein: CASATSGTNTGELFF

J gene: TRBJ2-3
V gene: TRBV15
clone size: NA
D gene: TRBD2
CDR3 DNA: TGTGCCACCAGCTCTAGAGGGACTAGCGGGAGGGGCACAGATACGCAGTATTTT
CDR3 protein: CATSSRGTSGRGTDTQYF

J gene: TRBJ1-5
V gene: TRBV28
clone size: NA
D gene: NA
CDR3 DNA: TGTGCCAGCAGTCTGGGGGGGATTAATAGCAATCAGCCCCAGCATTTT
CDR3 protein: CASSLGGINSNQPQHF

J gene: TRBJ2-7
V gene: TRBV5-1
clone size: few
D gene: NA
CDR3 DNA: TGCGCCAGCAGCTTGACAGGGAGCTCCTACGAGCAGTACTTC
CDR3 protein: CASSLTGSSYEQYF

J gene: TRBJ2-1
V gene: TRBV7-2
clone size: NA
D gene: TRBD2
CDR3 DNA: TGTGCCAGCAGCTCTACTAGCGGGAGGCCCTCTTACAATGAGCAGTTCTTC
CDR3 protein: CASSSTSGRPSYNEQFF

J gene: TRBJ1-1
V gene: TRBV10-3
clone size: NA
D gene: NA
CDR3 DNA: TGTGCCATCAGTTTTTTGGTGAACACTGAAGCTTTCTTT
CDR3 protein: CAISFLVNTEAFF

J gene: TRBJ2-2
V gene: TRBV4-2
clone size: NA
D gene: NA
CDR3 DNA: TGTGCCAGCAGCCAAGGCACCGGGGGTGCGAGGTCGACCGGGGAGCTGTTTTTT
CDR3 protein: CASSQGTGGARSTGELFF

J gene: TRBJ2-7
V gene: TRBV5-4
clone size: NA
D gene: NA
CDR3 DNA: TGTGCCAGCAGCTTGGGTCACTCCTACGAGCAGTACTTC
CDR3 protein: CASSLGHSYEQYF

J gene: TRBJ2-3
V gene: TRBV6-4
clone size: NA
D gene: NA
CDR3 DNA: TGTGCCAGCAGTGTGGACAGAACAGATACGCAGTATTTT
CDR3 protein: CASSVDRTDTQYF

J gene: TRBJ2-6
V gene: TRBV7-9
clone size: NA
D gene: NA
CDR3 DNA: TGTGCCAGCAGCTTAGCGGGCTCTGGGGCCAACGTCCTGACTTTC
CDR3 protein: CASSLAGSGANVLTF

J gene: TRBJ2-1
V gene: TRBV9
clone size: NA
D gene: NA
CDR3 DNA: TGTGCCAGCAGCGTAGATTTAAGCGAAGGGAAACACAATGAGCAGTTCTTC
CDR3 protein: CASSVDLSEGKHNEQFF

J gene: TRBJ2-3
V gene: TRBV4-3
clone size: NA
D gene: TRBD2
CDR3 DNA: TGCGCCAGCAGCCGTGGGGGGGTTCCTAGCACAGATACGCAGTATTTT
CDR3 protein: CASSRGGVPSTDTQYF

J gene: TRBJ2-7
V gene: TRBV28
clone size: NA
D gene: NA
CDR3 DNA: TGTGCCAGCAGGTCCGCTGGACCCTACGAGCAGTACTTC
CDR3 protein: CASRSAGPYEQYF

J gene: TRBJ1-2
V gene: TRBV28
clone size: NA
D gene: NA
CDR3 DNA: TGTGCCAGCGCGAGCCCCCACGGATACTATGGCTACACCTTC
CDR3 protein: CASASPHGYYGYTF

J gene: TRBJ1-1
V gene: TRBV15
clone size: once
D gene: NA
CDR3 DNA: TGTGCCACCAGCAGAGAAGGGTTTGAAGCTTTCTTT
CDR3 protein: CATSREGFEAFF

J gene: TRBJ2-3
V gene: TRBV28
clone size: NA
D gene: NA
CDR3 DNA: TGTGCCAGCGGGTACTCTCAGGGGTTCACAGATACGCAGTATTTT
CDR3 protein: CASGYSQGFTDTQYF

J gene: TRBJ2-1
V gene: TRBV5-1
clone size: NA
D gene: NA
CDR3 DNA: TGCGCCAGCAGCTTGGTTGCGGGGTCATACAATGAGCAGTTCTTC
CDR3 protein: CASSLVAGSYNEQFF

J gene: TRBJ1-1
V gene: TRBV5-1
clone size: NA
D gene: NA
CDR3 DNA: TGCGCCAGCAGCTTTACGGTGCTTAACACTGAAGCTTTCTTT
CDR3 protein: CASSFTVLNTEAFF

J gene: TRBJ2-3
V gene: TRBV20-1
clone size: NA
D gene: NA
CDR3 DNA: TGCAACATCCGTTCCCCCGATACGCAGTATTTT
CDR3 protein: CNIRSPDTQYF

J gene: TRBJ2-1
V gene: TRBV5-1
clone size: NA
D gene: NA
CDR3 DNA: TGCGCCAGCAGCTGGGGACTAGGGGGCGATGAGCAGTTCTTC
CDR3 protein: CASSWGLGGDEQFF